The sequence of this T cell receptor (beta chain) was determined in a study of CD8 T cells in Susac syndrome (dated by TCRdb to about 2019). Describing the broader study: Of the Susac syndrome patients who were sequenced, fewer than 10 were in clinical remission while about 6 had clinically active disease. At the time of blood withdrawal, Susac syndrome patients were either therapy-naive, taking corticosteroids (with some also receiving IVIg), or on IVIg alone. Whether CD8+ T cell activation and differentiation in Susac syndrome was antigen driven was tested using repertoire sequencing. The clonality of the CD8+ T cell repertoire was compared across over 9 healthy donors, about 14 Susac syndrome patients and under 18 multiple sclerosis patients. Broad study findings and their caveats: The number of individuals in the TCR sequencing and HLA analysis was acknowledged as relatively small. CD8+ repertoires in Susac syndrome showed clonal expansion, which was highest in CD8+ TEMRA cells and was greater in clinically active patients than in remitting patients. Looking at Susac-specific public clones, the researchers identified about 15 in the total CD8+ repertoire and a few in the CD8+ TEMRA repertoire.

Peripheral blood CD8+ and CD4+ T cells from healthy donors, Susac syndrome patients and multiple sclerosis patients were profiled using high-throughput TCR beta sequencing. The Susac syndrome patients fulfilled recently defined diagnostic criteria for either definite or probable disease. Bulk CD8+ and CD4+ T cells were purified by magnetic negative isolation, whereas CD8+ TEMRA cells were enriched by FACS. Blood was drawn into EDTA tubes, processed within 24 hours, and PBMCs were isolated by density gradient centrifugation. PBMCs destined for TCR sequencing were cryopreserved in liquid nitrogen and later thawed in a 37 °C water bath. The sorted or isolated CD4+, CD8+ and CD8+ TEMRA cells reached a purity of at least 90%. On this clonotype itself: Its cognate antigen has yet to be identified. Base qualities were left out, and no much larger clone turns up one base away.

V loses 0 bases at its end and J loses 5 bases; junction bases beyond the gene matches: 0. The CDR3 goes from the cysteine to the phenylalanine over 14 residues. The kept DNA is CDR3 alone, 42 bases in frame from the first base. For CDR1 and CDR2, the germline V gene lists KGHSH and LQKENI. RNA was extracted with the RNeasy kit and roughly 0.45 to 1 ug was reverse transcribed using random hexamers. The immunoSEQ multiplex PCR assay, covering 54 Vbeta and 13 Jbeta segments, was used to amplify TCR beta CDR3 regions. PCR amplification bias was corrected by using a synthetic template baseline for primer optimization and computational correction. Concerning the study's data processing: Reads were assigned to V, D and J genes according to IMGT and analyzed in immunoSEQ Analyzer, with only productive sequences retained. Clonality was calculated as one minus the Shannon entropy normalized by log2 of the number of productive unique sequences. Public and private clones were assessed among the 100 most prevalent clones of each patient and control. A clone was defined as Susac-specific if it was absent from the healthy and MS cohorts, from some 1,100 published viral clones and from other ImmuneACCESS disease sequences. The public reads were run again by TCRdb, first through fastp at Q25 and then through MiXCR, and only productive beta chains were kept. Each entry is one CDR3 protein sequence, shown with its most common DNA and genes. TCRdb's processing, not the authors' own work, is the source of the V and J calls. For this sample the table gives fewer than 85,000 distinct CDR3 sequences, of which 85% to 95% were detected only once. The ten largest clones take up under 0.6% of the sample.

The source of this sequence is a human donor with Susac syndrome. The chain links TRBV18 with TRBJ2-5, with 10 central nucleotides matching TRBD1. Source material: CD8+ T cells from PBMCs. The nucleotide sequence reads TGTGCCAGCTCACCACCGGGACAGGGGGAGACCCAGTACTTC. It specifies CASSPPGQGETQYF. With all but the CDR3 taken from the reference TRBV18 and TRBJ2-5 genes, the full variable domain is: NAGVMQNPRHLVRRRGQEARLRCSPMKGHSHVYWYRQLPEEGLKFMVYLQKENIIDESGMPKERFSAEFPKEGPSILRIQQVVRGDSAAYFCASSPPGQGETQYFGPGTRLLVL.